This TCR beta chain was documented in a study of blood T cell repertoires in COVID-19. Study summary: COVID-19 samples collected from the United States, Italy and Spain covered acute and convalescent phases.

Seattle participants joined during active infection and were tracked over time. Assay: immunoSEQ multiplex PCR; the TCRdb copy retains only in-frame clones and omits some. The table shows 140,000 or so clones, with about 76% occurring only once. Germline CDR1 and CDR2: SEHNR and FQNEAQ (reference sequence). The CDR3 extends over 13 amino acids. The V and J ends lost 5 bases and 2 bases respectively, with 7 bases between them. Sequences were obtained from peripheral blood. The sequence was collected from a woman aged 70 to 79 with COVID-19, enrolled during active disease. The chain is built from TRBV7-9 and TRBJ1-5; no clear D gene. CDR3 in DNA: TGTGCCAGCAGCGGCTGGTGCAATCAGCCCCAGCATTTT. Translating gives CASSGWCNQPQHF. Drawing the rest from reference TRBV7-9 and TRBJ1-5, the complete variable domain is DTGVSQNPRHKITKRGQNVTFRCDPISEHNRLYWYRQTLGQGPEFLTYFQNEAQLEKSRLLSDRFSAERPKGSFSTLEIQRTEQGDSAMYLCASSGWCNQPQHFGDGTRLSIL.